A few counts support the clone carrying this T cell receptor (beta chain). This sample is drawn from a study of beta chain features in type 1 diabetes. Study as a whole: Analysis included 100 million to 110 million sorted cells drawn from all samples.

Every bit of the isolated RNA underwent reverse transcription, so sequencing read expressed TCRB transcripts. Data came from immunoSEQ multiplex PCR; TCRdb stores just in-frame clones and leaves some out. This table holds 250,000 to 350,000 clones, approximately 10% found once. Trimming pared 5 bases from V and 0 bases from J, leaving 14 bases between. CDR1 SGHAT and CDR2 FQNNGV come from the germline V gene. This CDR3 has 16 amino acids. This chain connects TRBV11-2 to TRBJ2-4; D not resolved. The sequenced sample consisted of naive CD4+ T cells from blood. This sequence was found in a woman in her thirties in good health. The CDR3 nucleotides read TGTGCCAGCAGCGTTACCCAGACACAAGCCAAAAACATTCAGTACTTC. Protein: CASSVTQTQAKNIQYF.